Presented here are 7 T cell receptor beta chains from one specimen sequenced in a study of shared clonotypes between healthy human individuals. The naive CD8 population came from CD45RO-negative cells selected for CCR7, without terminally differentiated effector memory CD45RA+ cells. The assay was immunoSEQ multiplex PCR, and TCRdb's table has in-frame clones only and misses some. The repertoire consists of about 2.1 million clones, with 93% occurring once and the leading ten covering approximately 1.6%. Sequenced sample: naive CD8+ T cells from PBMCs. The origin of the receptors is a man between 18 and 35 years old in good health. Some clones in this sample may be carry-over from other donors' samples.

With respect to this clone: Other DNA sequences in the same sample also yield this CDR3. The chain links TRBV7-8 to TRBJ2-7; TRBD2 aligns across 12 bases. Losses at the gene ends were 4 bases for V and 5 bases for J; bases not matched to a gene: 3. Germline CDR1 SGHVS, CDR2 FQNEAQ. CDR3 length: 14 amino acids. The CDR3 DNA follows: TGTGCCAGCAGCTCGCTAGCGGGAGGGAACGAGCAGTACTTC. The encoded protein is CASSSLAGGNEQYF.

V usage is TRBV7-8 and J usage is TRBJ2-1, with TRBD2 matching over 7 bases. Germline V lookup: CDR1 SGHVS, CDR2 FQNEAQ. This CDR3 has 15 residues. V lost 2 bases and J lost 4; bases outside the gene matches: 5. CDR3: CASSLSLAEYNEQFF. For the CDR3, the DNA is TGTGCCAGCAGCTTATCGCTAGCGGAATACAATGAGCAGTTCTTC.

This chain connects TRBV5-1 to TRBJ1-1; D is unclear. The germline V gene has CDR1 SGHRS and CDR2 YFSETQ. The germline V and J ends were trimmed by 0 bases and 0 bases, with 9 bases remaining between them. This CDR3 contains 15 residues. The CDR3 region is CASSLAWTVNTEAFF. CDR3 nucleotides: TGCGCCAGCAGCTTGGCCTGGACGGTGAACACTGAAGCTTTCTTT.

The V and J genes are TRBV13 and TRBJ1-1; D perhaps matches TRBD1 (6 bases). The CDR3 has 13 amino acids. Germline V gene lookup returns CDR1 PRHDT and CDR2 FYEKMQ (reference sequence). Trimming left V 5 bases short and J 7 bases short, with 14 bases between. This CDR3 reads CASSTTSDSEAFF. CDR3 DNA: TGTGCCAGCAGCACGACCTCGGACAGTGAAGCTTTCTTT.

As concerns this clone: One end of the junction is discordant with germline, which a read error may explain. V is TRBV28 and J is TRBJ2-3, with D possibly matching TRBD2 (6 bases). CDR1 MDHEN and CDR2 SYDVKM come from the germline V gene. CDR3 length equals 15 residues. The CDR3 DNA reads TGTGCCAGCATTTTATCGACGGGAGCCTGGGATACGCAGTATTTT. It is translated as CASILSTGAWDTQYF.

This chain joins TRBV27 and TRBJ2-3; D may be TRBD1 (6 bases). Germline lookup yields CDR1 MNHEY and CDR2 SMNVEV (reference sequence). The V end lost 6 bases, the J end lost 0 bases, and 19 bases lay between the germline ends. The CDR3 contains 17 residues. CDR3 residues: CASRTLQGRPSTDTQYF. The CDR3 coding sequence is TGTGCCAGCAGGACACTACAGGGAAGACCTAGCACAGATACGCAGTATTTT.

This chain joins TRBV28 and TRBJ2-1; 14 nucleotides match TRBD2. CDR1 is MDHEN, CDR2 SYDVKM, per germline. J lost 1 base, V lost 4 bases, and 9 bases had no gene match. There are 19 residues in the CDR3. The chain's CDR3 is CASSSGLAGGTPSYNEQFF. The CDR3 region has the DNA TGTGCCAGCAGTTCAGGACTAGCGGGAGGTACCCCTTCCTACAATGAGCAGTTCTTC.